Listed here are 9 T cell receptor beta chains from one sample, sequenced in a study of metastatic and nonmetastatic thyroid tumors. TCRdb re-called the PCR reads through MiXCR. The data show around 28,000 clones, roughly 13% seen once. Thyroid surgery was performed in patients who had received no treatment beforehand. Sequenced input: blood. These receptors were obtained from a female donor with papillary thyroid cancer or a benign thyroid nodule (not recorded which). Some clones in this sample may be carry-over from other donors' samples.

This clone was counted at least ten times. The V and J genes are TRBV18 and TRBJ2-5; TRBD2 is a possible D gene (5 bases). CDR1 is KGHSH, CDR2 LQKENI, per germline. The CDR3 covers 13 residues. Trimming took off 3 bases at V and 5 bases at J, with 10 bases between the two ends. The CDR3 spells CASSPQRGETQYF. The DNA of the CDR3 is TGTGCCAGCTCACCGCAGAGAGGGGAGACCCAGTACTTC. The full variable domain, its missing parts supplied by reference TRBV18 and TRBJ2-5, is NAGVMQNPRHLVRRRGQEARLRCSPMKGHSHVYWYRQLPEEGLKFMVYLQKENIIDESGMPKERFSAEFPKEGPSILRIQQVVRGDSAAYFCASSPQRGETQYFGPGTRLLVL.

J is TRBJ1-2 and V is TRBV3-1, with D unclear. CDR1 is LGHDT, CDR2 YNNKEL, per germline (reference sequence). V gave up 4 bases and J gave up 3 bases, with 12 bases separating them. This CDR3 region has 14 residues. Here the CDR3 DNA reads TGTGCCAGCAGCCTTTCGACCGGCGACTATGGCTACACCTTC. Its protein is CASSLSTGDYGYTF. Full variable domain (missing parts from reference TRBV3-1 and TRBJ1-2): DTAVSQTPKYLVTQMGNDKSIKCEQNLGHDTMYWYKQDSKKFLKIMFSYNNKELIINETVPNRFSPKSPDKAHLNLHINSLELGDSAVYFCASSLSTGDYGYTFGSGTRLTVV.

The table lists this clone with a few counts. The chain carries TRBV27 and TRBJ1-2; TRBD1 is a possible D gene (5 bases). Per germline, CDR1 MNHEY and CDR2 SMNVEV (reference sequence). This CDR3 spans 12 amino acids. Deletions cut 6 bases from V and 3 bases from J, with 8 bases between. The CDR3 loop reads CASSPGDYGYTF. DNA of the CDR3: TGTGCCAGCAGCCCGGGGGACTATGGCTACACCTTC.

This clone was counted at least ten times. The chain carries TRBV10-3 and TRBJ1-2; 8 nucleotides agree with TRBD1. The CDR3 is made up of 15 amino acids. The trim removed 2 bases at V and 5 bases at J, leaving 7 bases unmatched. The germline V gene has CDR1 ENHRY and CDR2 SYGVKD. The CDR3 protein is CAISEPSTGVYGYTF. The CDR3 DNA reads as TGTGCCATCAGTGAGCCATCGACAGGGGTGTATGGCTACACCTTC.

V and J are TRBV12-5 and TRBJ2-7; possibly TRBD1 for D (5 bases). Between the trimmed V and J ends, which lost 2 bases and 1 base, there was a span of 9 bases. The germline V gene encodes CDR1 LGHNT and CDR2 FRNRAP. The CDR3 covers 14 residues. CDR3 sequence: CASGLSGWSYEQYF. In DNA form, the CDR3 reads TGTGCTAGTGGTTTGTCAGGGTGGTCCTACGAGCAGTACTTC.

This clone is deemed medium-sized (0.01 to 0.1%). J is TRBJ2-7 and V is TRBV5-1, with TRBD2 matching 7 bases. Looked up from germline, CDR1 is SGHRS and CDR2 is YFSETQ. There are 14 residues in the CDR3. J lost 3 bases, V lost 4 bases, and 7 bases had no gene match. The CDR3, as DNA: TGCGCCAGCAGCGTCGGGGGGACGGACTACGAGCAGTACTTC. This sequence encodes CASSVGGTDYEQYF.

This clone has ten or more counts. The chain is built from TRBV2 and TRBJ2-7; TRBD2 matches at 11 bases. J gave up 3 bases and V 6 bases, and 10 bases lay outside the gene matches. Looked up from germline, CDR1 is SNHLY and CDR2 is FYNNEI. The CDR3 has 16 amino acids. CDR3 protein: CASSLKGTSGGYEQYF. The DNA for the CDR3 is TGTGCCAGCAGCCTAAAGGGGACTAGCGGCGGCTACGAGCAGTACTTC.

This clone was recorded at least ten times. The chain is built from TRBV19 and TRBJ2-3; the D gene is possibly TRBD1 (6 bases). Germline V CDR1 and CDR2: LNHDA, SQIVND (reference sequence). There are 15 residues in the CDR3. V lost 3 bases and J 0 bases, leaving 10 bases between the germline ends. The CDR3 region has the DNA TGTGCCAGTAGTATTGGACAGACTAGCACAGATACGCAGTATTTT. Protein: CASSIGQTSTDTQYF.

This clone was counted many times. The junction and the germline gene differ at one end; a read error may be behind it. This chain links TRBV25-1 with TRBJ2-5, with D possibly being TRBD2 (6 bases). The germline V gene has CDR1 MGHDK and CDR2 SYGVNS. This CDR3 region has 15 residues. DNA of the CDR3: TGTGCCAGCAGTGAATCACGGACTACCGAAGAGGCCCAGTACTTC. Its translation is CASSESRTTEEAQYF.